One sample yielded the 2 T cell receptor beta chains listed below, sequenced in a study of monozygotic twins with inflammatory bowel disease (dated by TCRdb to between 2018 and 2021). Library creation used 5' RACE. TCRdb records Illumina HiSeq 2500 as the sequencer. TCRdb reprocessed the reads into one record per CDR3 protein sequence, lacking DNA. In this sample's table one finds more than 110,000 distinct CDR3 sequences. The ten largest make up 0.95% to 1.5% of the sample. Sequenced: blood. The receptors derive from a human donor with ulcerative colitis or Crohn's disease, or a healthy co-twin of an affected twin (not recorded which).

J is TRBJ2-1 and V is TRBV5-4; as DNA is missing, the TRBD2 call by TCRdb cannot be tested. Germline V lookup: CDR1 SGHNT, CDR2 YYREEE (reference sequence). The CDR3 runs 15 residues. The CDR3 spells CASSVGLAGDNEQFF.

The chain couples TRBV5-1 to TRBJ2-7; TCRdb proposes TRBD1, but this gene call is untestable without DNA. Germline CDR1 reads SGHRS; CDR2 reads YFSETQ. There are 17 residues in the CDR3. The CDR3: CASSLDGGYGATGEQYF.